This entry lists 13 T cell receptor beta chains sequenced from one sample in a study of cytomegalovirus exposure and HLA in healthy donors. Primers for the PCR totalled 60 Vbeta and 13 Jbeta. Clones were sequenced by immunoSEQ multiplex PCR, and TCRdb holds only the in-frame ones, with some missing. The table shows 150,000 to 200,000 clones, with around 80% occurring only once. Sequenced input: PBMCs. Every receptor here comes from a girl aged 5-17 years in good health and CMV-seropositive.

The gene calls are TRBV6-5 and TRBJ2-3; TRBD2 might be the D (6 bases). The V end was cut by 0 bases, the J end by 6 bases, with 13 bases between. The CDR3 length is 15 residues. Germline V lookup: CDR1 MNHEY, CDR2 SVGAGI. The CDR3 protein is CASSYSLRGRDTQYF. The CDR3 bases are TGTGCCAGCAGTTACTCGCTGCGGGGCCGGGATACGCAGTATTTT.

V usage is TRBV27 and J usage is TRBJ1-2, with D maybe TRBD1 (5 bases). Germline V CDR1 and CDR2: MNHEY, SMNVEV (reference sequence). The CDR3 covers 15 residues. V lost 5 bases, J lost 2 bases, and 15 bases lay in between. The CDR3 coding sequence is TGTGCCAGCAGTAGTCCCGGGACTGCGAACTATGGCTACACCTTC. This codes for CASSSPGTANYGYTF.

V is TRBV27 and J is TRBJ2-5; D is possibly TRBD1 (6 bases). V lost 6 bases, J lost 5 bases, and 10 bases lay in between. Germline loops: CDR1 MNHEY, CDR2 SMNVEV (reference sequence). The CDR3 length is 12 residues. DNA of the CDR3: TGTGCCAGCAGACAGGGAAGGGAGACCCAGTACTTC. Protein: CASRQGRETQYF.

CDR3 in DNA: TGTGCCTGGGGGGGGACAGCTTCGGATGAGCAGTTCTTC. Translating gives CAWGGTASDEQFF. The chain joins TRBV30 to TRBJ2-1, with D tentatively TRBD1 (7 bases). The germline CDR1 and CDR2 sequences are GTSNPN and SVGIG (reference sequence). The CDR3 sequence is 13 residues long. Trimming left V 5 bases short and J 8 bases short, with 16 bases between.

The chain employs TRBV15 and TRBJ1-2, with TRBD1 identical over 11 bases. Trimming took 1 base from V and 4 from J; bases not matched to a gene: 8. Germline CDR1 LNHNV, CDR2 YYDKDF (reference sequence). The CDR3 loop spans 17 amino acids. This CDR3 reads CATSRGGTGGYFYGYTF. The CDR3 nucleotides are TGTGCCACCAGCAGAGGAGGGACAGGGGGTTATTTCTATGGCTACACCTTC.

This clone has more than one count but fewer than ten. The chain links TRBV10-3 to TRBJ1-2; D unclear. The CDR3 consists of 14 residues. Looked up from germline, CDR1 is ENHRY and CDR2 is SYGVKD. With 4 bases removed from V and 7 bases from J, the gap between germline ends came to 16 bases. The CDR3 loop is CAISVSGSPGGYTF. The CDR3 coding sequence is TGTGCCATCAGTGTCTCGGGGTCGCCTGGTGGCTACACCTTC.

Here the CDR3 DNA reads TGTGCCAGTAGTTCGCGGGGGGCCTCTCTGTGGGGCAATGAGCAGTTCTTC. It is translated as CASSSRGASLWGNEQFF. The V call is TRBV19, the J call TRBJ2-1; 8 nucleotides line up with TRBD2. The length of the CDR3 is 17 residues. The germline gives CDR1 LNHDA, CDR2 SQIVND (reference sequence). J was trimmed by 6 bases and V by 5 bases; bases with no gene match: 15.

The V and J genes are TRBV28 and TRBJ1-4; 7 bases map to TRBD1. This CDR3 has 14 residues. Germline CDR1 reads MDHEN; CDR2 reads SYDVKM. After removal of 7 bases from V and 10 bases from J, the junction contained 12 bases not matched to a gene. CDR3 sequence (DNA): TGTGCCAGCACCCCCCGGGACAGTTGGATAAAACTGTTTTTT. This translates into CASTPRDSWIKLFF.

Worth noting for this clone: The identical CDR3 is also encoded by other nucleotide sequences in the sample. CDR3 bases: TGTGCCATCAGGGACTCCCTGGGCAATGAGCAGTTCTTC. As protein: CAIRDSLGNEQFF. The chain carries TRBV10-3 and TRBJ2-1; D is possibly TRBD2 (5 bases). Trimming pared 6 bases from V and 6 bases from J, leaving 12 bases between. This CDR3 has 13 amino acids. Germline CDR1 ENHRY, CDR2 SYGVKD.

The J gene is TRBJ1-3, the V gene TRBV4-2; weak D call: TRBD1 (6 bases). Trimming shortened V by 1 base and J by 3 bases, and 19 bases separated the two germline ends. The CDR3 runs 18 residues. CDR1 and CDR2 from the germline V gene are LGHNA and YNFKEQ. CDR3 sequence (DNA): TGTGCCAGCAGCCAAGGCCACAGGGAATTCGGTGATGGAAACACCATATATTTT. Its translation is CASSQGHREFGDGNTIYF.

CDR3 nucleotides: TGTGCAAGTCACGCTAAGGGGCCCTGGGAGACCCAGTACTTC. This translates into CASHAKGPWETQYF. The genes are TRBV12-2 and TRBJ2-5; no DNA check was done on the table's D call, TRBD1. TRBV12-2 is a listed pseudogene. The CDR3 covers 14 residues.

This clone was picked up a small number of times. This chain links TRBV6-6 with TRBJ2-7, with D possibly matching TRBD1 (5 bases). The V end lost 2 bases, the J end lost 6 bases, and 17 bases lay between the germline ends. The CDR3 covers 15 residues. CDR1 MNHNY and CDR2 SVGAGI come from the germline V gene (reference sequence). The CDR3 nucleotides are TGTGCCAGCAGTTACCGGCAGGGTACCGACTCCGAGCAGTACTTC. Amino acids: CASSYRQGTDSEQYF.

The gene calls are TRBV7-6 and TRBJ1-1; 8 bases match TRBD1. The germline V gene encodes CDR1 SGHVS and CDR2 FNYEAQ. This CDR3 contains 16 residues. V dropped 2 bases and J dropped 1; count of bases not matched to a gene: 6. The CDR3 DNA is TGTGCCAGCAGCTTATCCAGGGGGCTATCGAACACTGAAGCTTTCTTT. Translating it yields CASSLSRGLSNTEAFF.